The present entry profiles one T cell receptor beta chain with its context. J was trimmed by 7 bases and V by 2 bases; bases with no gene match: 7. This CDR3 has 15 residues. Germline-derived CDR1 and CDR2 are SGHTA and FQGNSA. Authors' data handling: Estimated nucleated cell counts came from reference gene primer amplification. Produced via immunoSEQ multiplex PCR; TCRdb's table is partial and in-frame only. Clonal size and the V and J genes are those of that table, whereas D and trimming came from the DNA. The sample lists some 120,000 clones, around 80% occurring once. This entry comes from a study of blood T cell repertoires in COVID-19. On the study more broadly: Acute-phase and convalescent COVID-19 samples originated in the United States, Italy and Spain. Nucleic acid was either cDNA or gDNA, and it came from T cells, B-cell-depleted T cells, or PBMCs.

Sequencing used peripheral blood. The chain combines TRBV7-2 with TRBJ1-2; 10 bases are shared with TRBD1. The source of this sequence is a man between 65 and 80 years old with active or convalescent COVID-19. In DNA form, the CDR3 reads TGTGCCAGCAGCTTAAAGACAGGGGGCGAATTTGGCTACACCTTC. It codes for CASSLKTGGEFGYTF.